This paragraph reports one TCR beta chain. V was cut by 10 bases and J by 2 bases, with 9 bases left in between. The CDR3 has 11 amino acids. Germline CDR1 and CDR2: ENHRY and SYGVKD. This record belongs to a study of technical replicates of blood from a handful of donors. Sequencing used immunoSEQ multiplex PCR; TCRdb keeps in-frame clones, though not all of them. The sample holds some 77,000 clones, around 90% seen once. Sequencing used T cells isolated from PBMCs. This clonotype was obtained from a human donor in good health. V usage is TRBV10-3 and J usage is TRBJ2-7; D is undetermined. CDR3 DNA: TGTGCCACTTCCGACACCTACGAGCAGTACTTC. This sequence encodes CATSDTYEQYF.